The rows below give T cell receptor beta chains drawn from one sample of a study of blood T cell repertoires in COVID-19. The repertoire was sequenced with immunoSEQ multiplex PCR; TCRdb's copy has only in-frame clones and lacks some. Among about 260,000 clones listed, about 87% were seen once. Sample: PBMCs or T cells enriched from blood (not recorded which). The source of these receptors is a woman aged 50 to 65 who had recovered from COVID-19. CDR3s include the opening cysteine and the closing phenylalanine or tryptophan. Each record gives: J gene, V gene, CDR3 protein.

J: TRBJ1-1
V: TRBV5-1
CDR3: CASSLGTGATEAFF

J: TRBJ2-1
V: TRBV21-1
CDR3: CASSWSPNRFF

J: TRBJ2-1
V: TRBV11-1
CDR3: CASSILAIRYNEQFF

J: TRBJ1-5
V: TRBV6-2/TRBV6-3
CDR3: CASSPKGVLHF

J: TRBJ2-7
V: TRBV4-1
CDR3: CASSQDPRNRAAYEQYF

J: TRBJ1-2
V: TRBV4-3
CDR3: CASSRVQGAYRYGYTF

J: TRBJ2-7
V: TRBV19
CDR3: CASRSGSSYEQYF

J: TRBJ2-5
V: TRBV29-1
CDR3: CSVDTSGSQETQYF

J: TRBJ2-7
V: TRBV6-5
CDR3: CASSYSGTTFYEQYF

J: TRBJ1-2
V: TRBV2
CDR3: CASSDPRDYGYTF

J: TRBJ2-1
V: TRBV7-2
CDR3: CASSLARDNEQFF